This TCR beta chain derives from a study of persistence of HIV-infected CD4 T cells. The germline V gene encodes CDR1 LNHNV and CDR2 YYDKDF (reference sequence). The CDR3 contains 15 residues. V was trimmed by 11 bases and J by 1 base, leaving 19 bases between them. The immunoSEQ assay was version 4, run in survey mode. Only in-frame clones appear in the TCRdb table, and some are missing; sequencing was by immunoSEQ multiplex PCR. Among 50,000 or so clones listed, 75% to 85% were seen once. Concerning this clone itself: Its antigen remains unknown.

Stimulation used 9 to 10 ug/mL lysate from CMV-infected fibroblasts. CD40L/CD69 double-negative CD45RO-high memory CD4+ T cells were collected. Donors had CD4+ T cell counts above 400 cells/uL and were CMV-seropositive. The chain joins TRBV15 to TRBJ2-3, with D unclear. This clonotype was obtained from an adult man with HIV who was CMV-seropositive. The input for sequencing was CD4+ T cells sorted from PBMCs after 18-hour stimulation, taken from a patient who received antiretroviral therapy. Here the CDR3 DNA reads TGTGCCGCCTCCCAGGCTAGGCTAGGCACAGATACGCAGTATTTT. This gives the protein CAASQARLGTDTQYF.